The 18 T cell receptor beta chains in this list originate from one sample, sequenced in a study of identical twins. TCRdb fed the 5' RACE reads into MiXCR, producing one record per CDR3 protein. Here the sample spans over 600,000 distinct CDR3 sequences, about 20% being singletons. The data also belong to a second study, concerning T cells expressing NK-cell markers.

Sequences were obtained from PBMCs. All receptors come from a woman between 18 and 29 years old in good health.

This clonotype was recorded many times. The CDR3 nucleotides read TGCGCCAGCAGCTTGGCTCTAGCGGGGGCGGATACGCAGTATTTT. The encoded protein is CASSLALAGADTQYF. V usage is TRBV5-1 and J usage is TRBJ2-3, with 10 bases aligning to TRBD2. Trimming took 0 bases from V and 6 from J; bases not matched to a gene: 4. Germline V gives CDR1 SGHRS, CDR2 YFSETQ. This CDR3 has 15 amino acids.

This clonotype was picked up a small number of times. The chain recombines TRBV6-5 with TRBJ1-4, with unresolved D. This CDR3 contains 11 residues. In germline, CDR1 is MNHEY, CDR2 SVGAGI. V was trimmed by 5 bases and J by 13 bases, leaving 11 bases between them. The CDR3 nucleotides are TGTGCCAGCAGTCCAACCATCAGACTGTTTTTT. Amino acids: CASSPTIRLFF.

This chain links TRBV6-1 with TRBJ2-1, with D tentatively TRBD1 (6 bases). CDR3 length: 14 amino acids. CDR1 and CDR2 (germline): MNHNS, SASEGT. Trimming cost V 6 bases and J 7 bases, with 16 bases left between them. The CDR3 spells CASSGIQGLNEQFF. The DNA for the CDR3 is TGTGCCAGCAGCGGAATTCAGGGGCTGAATGAGCAGTTCTTC.

This clonotype occurred a few times. The rearrangement uses TRBV5-6 and TRBJ2-1; D gene uncertain. CDR1 and CDR2 from the germline V gene are SGHDT and YYEEEE. V was shortened by 0 bases and J by 9 bases, with 10 bases between the two germline ends. This CDR3 is 13 amino acids long. The CDR3 bases are TGTGCCAGCAGCTTGGCCGTTGGCGGTGAGCAGTTCTTC. It is translated as CASSLAVGGEQFF.

The chain recombines TRBV20-1 with TRBJ2-3, with unresolved D. The CDR3 length is 13 residues. V was clipped by 6 bases and J by 2 bases, with 12 bases between them. The germline V gene encodes CDR1 DFQATT and CDR2 SNEGSKA (reference sequence). The CDR3 here is CSAMDAVTDTQYF. CDR3 DNA: TGCAGTGCCATGGATGCGGTCACAGATACGCAGTATTTT.

V usage is TRBV7-2 and J usage is TRBJ1-2; the D gene is possibly TRBD1 (5 bases). The CDR3 has 15 residues. Trimming took 8 bases from V and 5 from J, leaving 21 bases between them. Germline V gene sequence: CDR1 SGHTA, CDR2 FQGNSA. For the CDR3, the DNA is TGTGCCAGCGGGGGGAAGAGCAGTGGGCCGTATGGCTACACCTTC. Translation gives CASGGKSSGPYGYTF.

The DNA for the CDR3 is TGTGCCAGCAGCCAAGTCGACAGGAATAATGAAGCTTTCTTT. This translates into CASSQVDRNNEAFF. The chain has TRBV4-2 and TRBJ1-1; D is perhaps TRBD1 (6 bases). Per the germline V gene, CDR1 is LGHNA and CDR2 is YNFKEQ. Trimming stripped 1 base from V and 7 bases from J, with 13 bases between. The CDR3 runs to 14 residues.

This chain connects TRBV3-1 to TRBJ1-2; weak D call: TRBD1 (5 bases). Germline V lookup: CDR1 LGHDT, CDR2 YNNKEL (reference sequence). The CDR3 is 14 residues long. V was clipped by 0 bases and J by 6 bases, with 11 bases between them. The CDR3 DNA reads as TGTGCCAGCAGCCAAGAATCAGGGAAGGATGGCTACACCTTC. It yields the protein CASSQESGKDGYTF.

The chain links TRBV7-2 to TRBJ2-7; 7 bases fit TRBD1. This CDR3 is built from 13 residues. Trimming removed 1 base from V and 11 bases from J; junction bases left unmatched: 8. Germline V gene data show CDR1 as SGHTA and CDR2 as FQGNSA. The CDR3 DNA reads TGTGCCAGCAGCTTAGACCGACAGGGTATGAAGTACTTC. Residues: CASSLDRQGMKYF.

This clonotype was seen a handful of times. This chain joins TRBV6-1 and TRBJ2-5; TRBD1 or TRBD2 may be the D gene (7 bases each). The CDR3 spans 15 residues. Germline CDR1 is MNHNS and CDR2 is SASEGT. V shed 5 bases and J shed 2 bases, with 15 bases lying between them. CDR3 nucleotide sequence: TGTGCCAGCAGTCGGGGGAGGGGGCTGCAAGAGACCCAGTACTTC. As protein: CASSRGRGLQETQYF.

This clonotype was seen a few times. The chain recombines TRBV6-2 or TRBV6-3 with TRBJ2-1; the match to TRBD2 covers 9 bases. J gave up 2 bases and V 3 bases, and 5 bases lay outside the gene matches. The V gene's germline CDR1 is MNHEY and CDR2 SVGEGT. The CDR3 extends over 16 amino acids. The CDR3 spells CASSYPAGGPYNEQFF. The CDR3 DNA reads TGTGCCAGCAGTTATCCGGCGGGAGGGCCCTACAATGAGCAGTTCTTC.

This clonotype was picked up a small number of times. The J gene is TRBJ2-1, the V gene TRBV10-1; 10 positions match TRBD2. Trimming removed 0 bases from V and 15 bases from J; junction bases left unmatched: 8. CDR1 is WNHNN and CDR2 is SYGVQD in the germline V gene (reference sequence). This CDR3 is built from 14 residues. The CDR3 region is CASSESRTSGGGFF. The CDR3, as DNA: TGCGCCAGCAGTGAGTCTCGGACTAGCGGAGGCGGGTTCTTC.

This clonotype came up a few times. The rearrangement joins TRBV10-3 to TRBJ2-7, with 10 bases aligning to TRBD2. In germline, CDR1 is ENHRY, CDR2 SYGVKD. With V trimmed by 8 bases and J by 1 base, 8 bases remained unmatched. The CDR3 covers 15 residues. The CDR3 DNA follows: TGTGCCATCTCAATAGCTAGCGGGAGTTCCTACGAGCAGTACTTC. This translates into CAISIASGSSYEQYF.

This clonotype has a count of ten or more. The chain has TRBV5-1 and TRBJ2-3; tentatively, D is TRBD2 (5 bases). CDR1 SGHRS and CDR2 YFSETQ come from the germline V gene. The CDR3 contains 11 residues. V was pared by 5 bases and J by 4 bases, with 5 bases between. In DNA form, the CDR3 reads TGCGCCAGCAGGCGGGCAGATACGCAGTATTTT. Amino acid sequence: CASRRADTQYF. Supplemented by reference TRBV5-1 and TRBJ2-3, the full variable domain reads KAGVTQTPRYLIKTRGQQVTLSCSPISGHRSVSWYQQTPGQGLQFLFEYFSETQRNKGNFPGRFSGRQFSNSRSEMNVSTLELGDSALYLCASRRADTQYFGPGTRLTVL.

The chain has TRBV6-5 and TRBJ2-5, with 7 bases fitting TRBD1. Germline trimming cut 4 bases from V and 3 bases from J; bases unmatched to any gene: 8. The CDR3 extends over 15 amino acids. In germline, CDR1 is MNHEY, CDR2 SVGAGI. In DNA form, the CDR3 reads TGTGCCAGCAGTTGGACCCCGGGACAGAAAGAGACCCAGTACTTC. It specifies CASSWTPGQKETQYF.

The chain carries TRBV7-2 and TRBJ2-1; D call uncertain. The germline V and J ends were trimmed by 3 bases and 3 bases, with 9 bases remaining between them. The CDR3 totals 14 residues. CDR1 and CDR2 (germline): SGHTA, FQGNSA. CDR3 nucleotides: TGTGCCAGCAGCTTCGGGCCCGACTACAATGAGCAGTTCTTC. Amino acids: CASSFGPDYNEQFF. The complete variable domain, with remaining parts taken from reference TRBV7-2 and TRBJ2-1, reads GAGVSQSPSNKVTEKGKDVELRCDPISGHTALYWYRQSLGQGLEFLIYFQGNSAPDKSGLPSDRFSAERTGGSVSTLTIQRTQQEDSAVYLCASSFGPDYNEQFFGPGTRLTVL.

This clonotype was seen a few times. The rearrangement uses TRBV4-1 and TRBJ2-1; the D gene is possibly TRBD1 (6 bases). The V gene's germline CDR1 is MGHRA and CDR2 YSYEKL. Trimming pared 8 bases from V and 5 bases from J, leaving 13 bases between. The CDR3 covers 13 residues. CDR3 amino acids: CASAGTPDNEQFF. The CDR3 DNA sequence: TGCGCCAGCGCCGGGACACCCGACAATGAGCAGTTCTTC.

This clonotype appeared a few times. The rearrangement uses TRBV27 and TRBJ2-7; a possible D gene is TRBD2 (6 bases). The V end lost 3 bases, the J end lost 3 bases, and 15 bases lay between the germline ends. The CDR3 has 15 amino acids. Germline-derived CDR1 and CDR2 are MNHEY and SMNVEV (reference sequence). The CDR3 DNA reads as TGTGCCAGCAGTTTGTACTCGGGGGTGAGCTACGAGCAGTACTTC. It is translated as CASSLYSGVSYEQYF.